This paragraph covers one T cell receptor (beta chain) sequence. Its target antigen remains unknown. Base-call qualities are not available, and no considerably larger clone is one nucleotide away. Using the deep immunoSEQ assay, multiplex PCR amplified TCR CDR3 regions from genomic DNA. Extracted genomic DNA from each cell subset was spread evenly across all wells of several immunoSEQ 96-well plates, with each plate serving as a replicate. For sorted subsets, about 200 ng genomic DNA, equal to 30,000 to 35,000 T cell genomes, was loaded into each replicate PCR. The purified libraries were quantified using a Qubit 3.0 fluorometer, sized with a Bioanalyzer 2100, and then quantified again using the KAPA Library Quantification kit. Every immunoSEQ 96-well plate was sequenced on a dedicated single-read 150-cycle Illumina NextSeq 550 flow cell. In the paper's pipeline: Because the immunoSEQ output held only junctional sequences and lacked quality scores, the filtering could not match the filtering applied to full-length reads. To assign V/J genes and CDR3, sequences were annotated using PyIR, a Python wrapper for IgBLAST v1.9, with IMGT germline references. Reads with weak V/J assignments (E-value above 1e-6), missing CDR3, stop codons, out-of-frame junctions, or ambiguous translated residues were removed. V3J clonotypes were defined by identical inferred V gene, J gene, and CDR3 amino acid sequence. Percentage overlap between repertoires was computed as shared unique clonotypes divided by the size of the smaller repertoire. Three approaches were used to assess repertoire richness: RTK rarefaction, the Chao1 estimator, and Recon v2.1 estimates of unobserved clonotypes. For all TCRbeta clonotypes obtained by the gDNA method from a few donors, generation probabilities were computed with OLGA. TCRdb took over this immuneACCESS table, retaining in-frame rearrangements with V and J assigned. Such tables are incomplete; in checked studies, under half of the missing clones stem from an unresolved V gene, and the remainder is unexplained. From that table come the V and J calls and clone size; the DNA was used to work out D and trimming. The sample contains about 2 million clones, over 85% of them found a single time. 0.1% to 0.15% of the sample goes to the ten largest clones.

This sample is part of a study of shared clonotypes between healthy human individuals (dated by TCRdb to 2019 to 2021). For the wider study: A few men and two women, aged 18 to 49 years, made up the cohort. For each donor, CD4 naive and CD4 memory were each given three plates, CD8 naive was given two plates, and CD8 memory was given one plate. Blood TCR repertoires of about 5 healthy adults were deeply sequenced to estimate repertoire size and the extent of clonotype sharing between individuals. Different laboratories and diverse techniques were used to prepare libraries and sequence TCR repertoires, to increase sequencing depth and limit assay-specific biases. Per donor, leukapheresis produced somewhere between about 0.85 and 8.9 billion PBMCs. General conclusions and limits of the study: Naive subsets generally had larger estimated clonotype richness than memory subsets did. Rarefaction of sorted-subset datasets indicated incomplete sequencing despite the large sequencing depth. Because the study included only a small number of donors, the genetic and exposure-history diversity represented was limited. Sharing across a few donors was observed for about 4.8% of naive CD4, 3% to 3.5% of naive CD8, roughly 2.3% of memory CD4, and roughly 0.43% of memory CD8 clonotypes. Pairwise subsampling indicated that sequencing depth was expected to affect the degree of clonotype sharing among donors. Clonotypes shared by all four sorted-subset donors showed higher generation probabilities than non-shared clonotypes. Only blood was sampled, and tissue TCR repertoires likely differ from those in blood.

The donors were healthy, HIV-negative adults who had no recently reported acute infections or vaccinations. Every donor was a Caucasian adult residing in Nashville, Tennessee, USA. CD4+ T cells were enriched through magnetic negative selection, after which naive cells were positively selected on CD45RA and the remaining negative fraction served as the memory subset. Blood was collected by leukapheresis, and PBMCs were isolated by Ficoll-Histopaque density gradient centrifugation and then cryopreserved in liquid nitrogen vapor phase. Analytical flow cytometry was used to check the purity and quantity of each magnetically sorted T cell population. Each sorted fraction had its genomic DNA isolated and then quantified by UV absorbance on a Nanodrop 2000c. Material: naive CD4+ T cells sorted from blood. The sample's cell subset or site label is to be understood as: CD45RA+ positively selected. The receptor was isolated from a young man in good health.

The CDR3 region has the sequence CASSRIGTTVETQYF. The sequence in DNA is TGTGCCAGCAGCCGTATCGGGACAACCGTGGAGACCCAGTACTTC. Here the chain combines TRBV7-2 and TRBJ2-5; TRBD1 is possibly the D segment (6 matching bases). CDR1 and CDR2 are read off the germline V gene as SGHTA and FQGNSA. The CDR3 runs 15 amino acids, cysteine and phenylalanine included. Only the CDR3 DNA stays, 45 bases, in frame from base 1. V gives up 5 bases and J gives up 5 bases, and the segment between their germline ends measures 18 bases. Outside the CDR3, residues come from the reference TRBV7-2 and TRBJ2-5 proteins, so the full variable domain is: GAGVSQSPSNKVTEKGKDVELRCDPISGHTALYWYRQSLGQGLEFLIYFQGNSAPDKSGLPSDRFSAERTGGSVSTLTIQRTQQEDSAVYLCASSRIGTTVETQYFGPGTRLLVL.